The 29 T cell receptor beta chains below come from one sample, sequenced in a study of response to subunit inactivated influenza vaccine. TCRdb passed the RT-PCR reads through MiXCR, listing each CDR3 protein once. The data contain about 830,000 distinct CDR3 sequences, roughly 20% of them singletons. Specimen: PBMCs from blood, collected more than 4 days after vaccination. The receptors here all came from a man between 50 and 59 years old who received an inactivated influenza vaccine.

The CDR3 here is CASSSQGALPQETQYF. As DNA, the CDR3 is TGTGCCAGCAGCTCTCAGGGGGCCCTCCCCCAAGAGACCCAGTACTTC. This chain uses TRBV28 with TRBJ2-5; 8 bases match TRBD1. Germline lookup yields CDR1 MDHEN and CDR2 SYDVKM. This CDR3 has 16 amino acids. The V and J ends lost 6 bases and 1 base, in that order; junction bases with no gene match: 10.

The chain links TRBV6-1 to TRBJ1-5; D call uncertain. Deletions cut 4 bases from V and 0 bases from J, with 13 bases between. The germline V gene encodes CDR1 MNHNS and CDR2 SASEGT. The CDR3 totals 16 residues. The CDR3 sequence is CASSGGGFNSNQPQHF. In DNA form, the CDR3 reads TGTGCCAGCAGTGGGGGTGGGTTCAATAGCAATCAGCCCCAGCATTTT.

This clonotype occurred a few times. This chain links TRBV27 with TRBJ2-2, with a weak D call TRBD1 (6 bases). Germline-derived CDR1 and CDR2 are MNHEY and SMNVEV (reference sequence). With 5 bases removed from V and 6 bases from J, the gap between germline ends came to 13 bases. The CDR3 totals 14 residues. The CDR3 spells CASSPIQGPGELFF. In DNA form, the CDR3 reads TGTGCCAGCAGTCCAATACAGGGTCCCGGGGAGCTGTTTTTT.

The V and J genes are TRBV28 and TRBJ2-2; D might be TRBD1 (7 bases). CDR3 size: 18 residues. CDR1 and CDR2 (germline): MDHEN, SYDVKM. Trimming pared 7 bases from V and 3 bases from J, leaving 24 bases between. The DNA of the CDR3 is TGTGCCAGCAACATTTTCAGGGGGGACCCCCCTGACACCGGGGAGCTGTTTTTT. Translating it yields CASNIFRGDPPDTGELFF.

This clonotype occurred many times. The chain uses TRBV5-5 and TRBJ1-2, with TRBD1 matching 7 bases. V shed 4 bases, J shed 2 bases, and the junction held 8 bases outside the gene matches. CDR1 and CDR2 from the germline V gene are SGHKS and YYEKEE (reference sequence). The CDR3 has 15 residues. The CDR3 DNA reads as TGTGCCAGCAGCACCACAGGGGATATAAACTATGGCTACACCTTC. It codes for CASSTTGDINYGYTF.

The chain uses TRBV2 and TRBJ2-1, with a tentative D call TRBD2 (6 bases). Germline CDR1 is SNHLY and CDR2 is FYNNEI. The CDR3 extends over 12 amino acids. Trimming removed 8 bases from V and 9 bases from J, with 14 bases in between. CDR3: CASAGLWGEQFF. DNA of the CDR3: TGTGCCAGCGCGGGGCTATGGGGTGAGCAGTTCTTC. Full variable domain (missing parts from reference TRBV2 and TRBJ2-1): EPEVTQTPSHQVTQMGQEVILRCVPISNHLYFYWYRQILGQKVEFLVSFYNNEISEKSEIFDDQFSVERPDGSNFTLKIRSTKLEDSAMYFCASAGLWGEQFFGPGTRLTVL.

The gene calls are TRBV6-1 and TRBJ2-3; 9 bases are a match to TRBD1. CDR1 is MNHNS, CDR2 SASEGT, per germline. The CDR3 spans 14 residues. Trimming removed 7 bases from V and 4 bases from J; junction bases left unmatched: 6. The CDR3 loop is CASINTGGSDTQYF. The CDR3 nucleotides are TGTGCCAGCATAAACACAGGGGGCTCAGATACGCAGTATTTT.

J is TRBJ2-7 and V is TRBV10-2; 8 bases line up with TRBD1. CDR1 is WSHSY, CDR2 SAAADI, per germline. The CDR3 covers 16 residues. V was pared by 6 bases and J by 5 bases, with 15 bases of the junction left unmatched. CDR3 protein: CASSDPTGARRDEQYF. CDR3 DNA: TGCGCCAGCAGCGACCCGACAGGGGCCCGACGGGACGAGCAGTACTTC.

The rearrangement uses TRBV6-1 and TRBJ2-5; D could derive from TRBD1 or TRBD2 (6 bases each). Looked up from germline, CDR1 is MNHNS and CDR2 is SASEGT. Trimming left V 5 bases short and J 7 bases short, with 23 bases between. The CDR3 is 16 amino acids. The CDR3 is CASSPPGARSLVTQYF. In DNA, the CDR3 is TGTGCCAGCAGTCCCCCGGGGGCGCGCAGTTTGGTGACCCAGTACTTC.

This clonotype turned up a few times. This chain links TRBV20-1 with TRBJ2-1; 12 nucleotides match TRBD1. V shed 7 bases and J 8 bases; nucleotides not matched to a gene: 6. CDR3 size: 13 residues. The V gene's germline CDR1 is DFQATT and CDR2 SNEGSKA (reference sequence). This CDR3 reads CSVAGTGGHEQFF. The CDR3 DNA reads as TGCAGTGTCGCCGGGACAGGGGGCCATGAGCAGTTCTTC.

The chain is built from TRBV5-1 and TRBJ2-3, with a tentative D call TRBD2 (6 bases). V lost 0 bases and J 4 bases, leaving 12 bases between the germline ends. The CDR3 covers 15 residues. Per germline, CDR1 SGHRS and CDR2 YFSETQ. CDR3 sequence reads: CASSLDGLASDTQYF. The CDR3 DNA sequence: TGCGCCAGCAGCTTGGATGGCCTAGCGTCAGATACGCAGTATTTT.

The genes are TRBV28 and TRBJ2-7; D might be TRBD1 (5 bases). Germline V gene lookup returns CDR1 MDHEN and CDR2 SYDVKM. V dropped 9 bases and J dropped 2 bases, with 14 bases sitting between them. This CDR3 has 13 residues. CDR3 region: CASKNRYPYEQYF. Here the CDR3 DNA reads TGTGCCAGTAAAAACAGGTACCCCTACGAGCAGTACTTC.

This clonotype was found a few times. The rearrangement uses TRBV4-1 and TRBJ2-5; no clear D. The CDR3 sequence is 16 residues long. CDR1 is MGHRA, CDR2 YSYEKL, per germline. V lost 0 bases to trimming and J lost 1 base, with 12 bases between them. In DNA form, the CDR3 reads TGCGCCAGCAGCCAAGATAACCTAGTATCCCAAGAGACCCAGTACTTC. It codes for CASSQDNLVSQETQYF.

The V call is TRBV28, the J call TRBJ2-2; possibly TRBD1 for D (6 bases). The CDR3 has 11 residues. Germline V gene sequence: CDR1 MDHEN, CDR2 SYDVKM. This CDR3 is CGTGYTGELFF. The CDR3 bases are TGTGGTACAGGGTACACCGGGGAGCTGTTTTTT.

This clonotype was observed many times. This chain links TRBV10-3 with TRBJ2-7, with D possibly called TRBD1 or TRBD2 (6 bases each). This CDR3 has 12 amino acids. The V gene lost 10 bases and the J gene lost 3 bases, with 13 bases spanning the gap. Germline CDR1 ENHRY, CDR2 SYGVKD. CDR3 protein: CATEGGGYEQYF. The CDR3 nucleotides read TGTGCCACCGAGGGGGGTGGCTACGAGCAGTACTTC.

This clonotype has more than one count but fewer than ten. This sequence joins TRBV7-9 and TRBJ2-1; 9 bases are shared with TRBD1. With 3 bases clipped from V and 6 bases from J, the junction kept 6 bases outside the gene matches. The CDR3 runs to 15 residues. The germline gives CDR1 SEHNR, CDR2 FQNEAQ (reference sequence). Here the CDR3 reads CASSLRGTGSNEQFF. The CDR3 DNA reads TGTGCCAGCAGCTTGCGAGGGACAGGGTCCAATGAGCAGTTCTTC.

The chain joins TRBV14 to TRBJ2-1, with 11 bases matching TRBD2. Germline V gene lookup returns CDR1 SGHDN and CDR2 FVKESK. This CDR3 spans 16 amino acids. V was clipped by 0 bases and J by 8 bases; unmatched bases: 6. The CDR3 region has the DNA TGTGCCAGCAGCCAAGAACAACTAGCGGGAGCCCATGAGCAGTTCTTC. Translating it yields CASSQEQLAGAHEQFF.

This chain links TRBV29-1 with TRBJ2-7, with 9 positions matching TRBD1. The germline V gene has CDR1 SQVTM and CDR2 ANQGSEA. The CDR3 is 14 amino acids. V dropped 4 bases and J dropped 0; count of bases not matched to a gene: 4. CDR3 in DNA: TGCAGCGTTGGGACAGGGGCCAGCTCCTACGAGCAGTACTTC. It encodes CSVGTGASSYEQYF.

The V and J genes are TRBV5-1 and TRBJ2-2, with TRBD1 identical over 7 bases. CDR3 length equals 16 residues. CDR1 and CDR2 from the germline V gene are SGHRS and YFSETQ. With 4 bases clipped from V and 1 base from J, the junction kept 7 bases outside the gene matches. CDR3 nucleotides: TGCGCCAGCAGCGGTACCGGGACAGTGAACACCGGGGAGCTGTTTTTT. Translation: CASSGTGTVNTGELFF. The variable domain in full, completed from reference TRBV5-1 and TRBJ2-2, reads KAGVTQTPRYLIKTRGQQVTLSCSPISGHRSVSWYQQTPGQGLQFLFEYFSETQRNKGNFPGRFSGRQFSNSRSEMNVSTLELGDSALYLCASSGTGTVNTGELFFGEGSRLTVL.

The CDR3 protein is CASRGATGIHYEQYF. CDR3 DNA: TGTGCCAGTCGGGGGGCTACTGGGATACACTACGAGCAGTACTTC. The chain uses TRBV12-3 or TRBV12-4 and TRBJ2-7; D is possibly TRBD2 (7 bases). Trimming removed 9 bases at V and 3 bases at J, with 21 bases between. The CDR3 consists of 15 residues.

This clonotype was counted a single time. The chain uses TRBV3-1 and TRBJ2-5; D might be TRBD1 or TRBD2, each matching 5 bases. CDR3 size: 14 residues. Trimming removed 4 bases from V and 7 bases from J, with 16 bases in between. Germline V gives CDR1 LGHDT, CDR2 YNNKEL (reference sequence). The CDR3 protein is CASSLRGPIRTQYF. For the CDR3, the DNA is TGTGCCAGCAGCCTCCGGGGCCCGATTCGGACCCAGTACTTC.

This clonotype was seen more than once but under ten times. The rearrangement links TRBV10-3 to TRBJ1-5, with D uncertain. The CDR3 is 13 amino acids. The germline V gene has CDR1 ENHRY and CDR2 SYGVKD. The V and J ends lost 4 bases and 5 bases respectively, with 9 bases between them. The CDR3 loop is CAISVEGYQPQHF. The CDR3 DNA reads TGTGCCATCAGTGTGGAAGGATATCAGCCCCAGCATTTT.

This clonotype was picked up a small number of times. The rearrangement links TRBV5-1 to TRBJ2-1; a weak D match, TRBD1 (5 bases). The CDR3 runs 15 residues. Per germline, CDR1 SGHRS and CDR2 YFSETQ. Trimming removed 1 base from V and 5 bases from J, with 13 bases in between. The CDR3 protein is CASSLLGVRNNEQFF. CDR3 in DNA: TGCGCCAGCAGCTTGTTAGGGGTCAGGAACAATGAGCAGTTCTTC. The variable domain in full, with the rest retrieved from reference TRBV5-1 and TRBJ2-1, is KAGVTQTPRYLIKTRGQQVTLSCSPISGHRSVSWYQQTPGQGLQFLFEYFSETQRNKGNFPGRFSGRQFSNSRSEMNVSTLELGDSALYLCASSLLGVRNNEQFFGPGTRLTVL.

The chain employs TRBV30 and TRBJ2-6; D is unresolved. The CDR3 is made up of 15 amino acids. Germline lookup yields CDR1 GTSNPN and CDR2 SVGIG (reference sequence). The V gene lost 0 bases and the J gene lost 1 base, with 7 bases spanning the gap. CDR3 loop: CAWSVQRSGANVLTF. In nucleotides, the CDR3 is TGTGCCTGGAGTGTACAGAGGTCTGGGGCCAACGTCCTGACTTTC.

The V and J genes are TRBV4-2 and TRBJ2-3; D remains ambiguous. Trimming stripped 2 bases from V and 2 bases from J, with 8 bases between. Germline loops: CDR1 LGHNA, CDR2 YNFKEQ. CDR3 length: 14 residues. The CDR3 nucleotides are TGTGCCAGCAGCCAAATTACCGCCACAGATACGCAGTATTTT. It codes for CASSQITATDTQYF.

The rearrangement joins TRBV10-2 to TRBJ1-4; D not certain. Trimming removed 7 bases at V and 2 bases at J, with 8 bases between. CDR1 is WSHSY, CDR2 SAAADI, per germline. This CDR3 comprises 13 residues. CDR3 sequence (DNA): TGCGCCAGCACGCCGGGGACTAATGAAAAACTGTTTTTT. It codes for CASTPGTNEKLFF.

In its sample, this clonotype was seen a few times. V gene TRBV7-9 combines with J gene TRBJ2-5; 7 bases align to TRBD1. The germline V gene has CDR1 SEHNR and CDR2 FQNEAQ (reference sequence). The CDR3 is made up of 13 amino acids. The V segment lost 6 bases and the J segment 3 bases; nucleotides outside the gene matches: 4. CDR3 bases: TGTGCCAGCAGAACTACAGGGGAAGAGACCCAGTACTTC. Translating gives CASRTTGEETQYF. Using reference TRBV7-9 and TRBJ2-5 for the parts outside the CDR3, the full variable domain is DTGVSQNPRHKITKRGQNVTFRCDPISEHNRLYWYRQTLGQGPEFLTYFQNEAQLEKSRLLSDRFSAERPKGSFSTLEIQRTEQGDSAMYLCASRTTGEETQYFGPGTRLLVL.

The chain is built from TRBV20-1 and TRBJ2-2; possible D gene TRBD2, 7 bases. Germline V gene lookup returns CDR1 DFQATT and CDR2 SNEGSKA (reference sequence). V lost 1 base to trimming and J lost 2 bases, with 14 bases between them. The CDR3 is 16 residues long. This CDR3 reads CSARVGGRGNTGELFF. The CDR3, as DNA: TGCAGTGCTAGAGTCGGGGGGCGAGGTAACACCGGGGAGCTGTTTTTT.

This clonotype was seen a few times. The chain is built from TRBV5-1 and TRBJ2-3; 12 bases are a match to TRBD2. With V trimmed by 4 bases and J by 5 bases, 5 bases remained unmatched. This CDR3 is 15 amino acids long. CDR1 and CDR2 from the germline V gene are SGHRS and YFSETQ. CDR3 amino acids: CASSRTSGAGDTQYF. CDR3 DNA sequence: TGCGCCAGCAGCCGGACTAGCGGGGCGGGAGATACGCAGTATTTT.